This entry describes one TCR beta chain. Both iRepertoire HTBI primers and Arm-PCR of CDR3 regions were used to build the TCR beta libraries. MiXCR, run by TCRdb on the multiplex PCR reads, gives a single entry per CDR3 protein. The sample holds approximately 350,000 distinct CDR3 sequences, 16% seen once. This sample is part of a study of regulatory T cells in long-lasting Graves disease. The CDR3 contains 13 residues. Germline assignment: CDR1 SGHAT and CDR2 FQNNGV. V trimming: 8 bases; J trimming: 4 bases; junction bases outside the gene matches: 1. Time point in this sample: newly diagnosed GD, antithyroid drugs for less than 3 months. The TCR library was prepared using RNA isolated from PBMCs. The same sample was also used in a study of T cells in Graves' hyperthyroidism and ophthalmopathy.

The source of this sequence is a man aged 40-49 years with Graves disease. This chain uses TRBV11-2 with TRBJ2-1; TRBD2 agrees at 11 bases. Material: peripheral blood mononuclear cells (PBMCs), obtained at new diagnosis, from a patient treated with antithyroid drugs. CDR3: CASGTSGYNEQFF. CDR3 coding DNA: TGTGCCAGCGGGACTAGCGGTTACAATGAGCAGTTCTTC.